The 18 T cell receptor beta chains below were found in one sample sequenced in a study of shared clonotypes between healthy human individuals. This table comes from immunoSEQ multiplex PCR, and its TCRdb copy is limited to in-frame clones, with some not included. The table shows 1.6 million or so clones, with just under 99% occurring only once. Sequencing was performed on naive CD4+ T cells sorted from blood. Regarding subset: CD45RA+ positively selected. Every receptor here comes from a man aged 25-40 years in good health.

With regard to this clone: The junction and the germline gene differ at one end; a read error may be behind it. CDR3 region: CASSLVTGGLGKDF. CDR3 nucleotides: TGTGCCAGCAGCTTAGTTACGGGAGGACTTGGGAAGGACTTC. The V and J genes are TRBV11-2 and TRBJ1-2, with D unresolved. The length of the CDR3 is 14 residues. Germline V gives CDR1 SGHAT, CDR2 FQNNGV.

The genes are TRBV29-1 and TRBJ2-7; 9 nucleotides agree with TRBD1. CDR3 size: 13 residues. The germline gives CDR1 SQVTM, CDR2 ANQGSEA. Losses at the gene ends were 6 bases for V and 7 bases for J; bases not matched to a gene: 10. CDR3 in amino acids: CSVLNTGGLEQYF. CDR3 in DNA: TGCAGCGTCCTTAACACAGGGGGCTTAGAGCAGTACTTC.

The V gene is TRBV5-4, the J gene TRBJ2-2; possibly TRBD2 for D (5 bases). V dropped 3 bases and J dropped 4 bases, with 13 bases sitting between them. Germline V CDR1 and CDR2: SGHNT, YYREEE (reference sequence). The CDR3 has 15 residues. The CDR3 nucleotides are TGTGCCAGCAGCTCCGGGAAACCCCGCACCGGGGAGCTGTTTTTT. Protein sequence: CASSSGKPRTGELFF.

This chain connects TRBV19 to TRBJ1-2, with TRBD1 identical over 10 bases. CDR1 and CDR2 from the germline V gene are LNHDA and SQIVND (reference sequence). The J segment lost 8 bases and the V segment lost 9 bases, leaving 18 bases of the junction unmatched. CDR3 size: 16 residues. The CDR3 reads CASYTQRQGAIGGYTF. The CDR3 nucleotides are TGTGCCAGCTACACCCAAAGACAGGGGGCGATCGGCGGCTACACCTTC.

The V gene is TRBV5-1, the J gene TRBJ1-1; 9 nucleotides agree with TRBD1. The V segment lost 2 bases and the J segment 2 bases; nucleotides outside the gene matches: 4. Germline CDR1 reads SGHRS; CDR2 reads YFSETQ. The CDR3 length is 15 residues. As DNA, the CDR3 is TGCGCCAGCAGCTTCACACAGGGGGCCAACACTGAAGCTTTCTTT. It translates to CASSFTQGANTEAFF. The whole variable domain, remainder taken from reference TRBV5-1 and TRBJ1-1, is KAGVTQTPRYLIKTRGQQVTLSCSPISGHRSVSWYQQTPGQGLQFLFEYFSETQRNKGNFPGRFSGRQFSNSRSEMNVSTLELGDSALYLCASSFTQGANTEAFFGQGTRLTVV.

The V and J genes are TRBV28 and TRBJ1-2, with TRBD1 as a possible D gene (6 bases). V was trimmed by 11 bases and J by 8 bases, leaving 21 bases between them. The CDR3 extends over 13 amino acids. Germline CDR1 MDHEN, CDR2 SYDVKM. The CDR3 DNA is TGTGCCTTGTCTTCTGGGGGGCAAAGGGGCTACACCTTC. Protein sequence: CALSSGGQRGYTF.

V and J are TRBV18 and TRBJ1-2; D is perhaps TRBD1 (5 bases). The CDR3 spans 12 residues. Trimming removed 3 bases at V and 8 bases at J, with 10 bases between. Germline V lookup: CDR1 KGHSH, CDR2 LQKENI. In DNA form, the CDR3 reads TGTGCCAGCTCACCGTTAGGGGACGGCTACACCTTC. Amino acids: CASSPLGDGYTF. The full variable domain, with the rest looked up from reference TRBV18 and TRBJ1-2, is NAGVMQNPRHLVRRRGQEARLRCSPMKGHSHVYWYRQLPEEGLKFMVYLQKENIIDESGMPKERFSAEFPKEGPSILRIQQVVRGDSAAYFCASSPLGDGYTFGSGTRLTVV.

This rearrangement joins TRBV10-1 to TRBJ2-1, with D unclear. Germline V gene sequence: CDR1 WNHNN, CDR2 SYGVQD (reference sequence). This CDR3 contains 14 residues. V lost 5 bases, J lost 0 bases, and 8 bases lay in between. CDR3 protein: CASSQATSYNEQFF. In DNA, the CDR3 is TGCGCCAGCAGTCAGGCGACCTCCTACAATGAGCAGTTCTTC.

This chain uses TRBV9 with TRBJ2-1; maybe TRBD1 (6 bases). The V end was cut by 1 base, the J end by 5 bases, with 10 bases between. Germline CDR1 and CDR2: SGDLS and YYNGEE. The CDR3 has 14 residues. The CDR3 reads CASSVIQGNNEQFF. In nucleotides, the CDR3 is TGTGCCAGCAGCGTAATCCAGGGGAACAATGAGCAGTTCTTC.

The chain links TRBV6-1 to TRBJ2-2, with 7 bases fitting TRBD1. The CDR3 extends over 15 amino acids. CDR1 MNHNS and CDR2 SASEGT come from the germline V gene. The junction had 2 bases not matched to a gene; V was cut back by 4 bases and J by 0 bases. In DNA form, the CDR3 reads TGTGCCAGCAGTGTAAGGGGGCCGAACACCGGGGAGCTGTTTTTT. It specifies CASSVRGPNTGELFF.

This chain uses TRBV25-1 with TRBJ1-4; perhaps TRBD1 as D (6 bases). V lost 1 base to trimming and J lost 6 bases, with 12 bases between them. CDR3 length: 15 amino acids. The germline gives CDR1 MGHDK, CDR2 SYGVNS. CDR3 protein: CASSESRRGDEKLFF. The CDR3 DNA follows: TGTGCCAGCAGTGAATCCCGCAGGGGCGATGAAAAACTGTTTTTT. Full variable domain (outside the CDR3, taken from reference TRBV25-1 and TRBJ1-4): EADIYQTPRYLVIGTGKKITLECSQTMGHDKMYWYQQDPGMELHLIHYSYGVNSTEKGDLSSESTVSRIRTEHFPLTLESARPSHTSQYLCASSESRRGDEKLFFGSGTQLSVL.

The rearrangement uses TRBV10-2 and TRBJ2-3, with D uncertain. V was cut by 3 bases and J by 5 bases, with 12 bases left in between. The V gene's germline CDR1 is WSHSY and CDR2 SAAADI. This CDR3 comprises 14 residues. This CDR3 is CASSDIGFEDTQYF. The CDR3, as DNA: TGCGCCAGCAGTGATATCGGGTTCGAAGATACGCAGTATTTT.

This chain links TRBV5-6 with TRBJ2-7; 8 positions agree with TRBD1. The germline V gene has CDR1 SGHDT and CDR2 YYEEEE. V lost 4 bases, J lost 2 bases, and 14 bases stayed unmatched. The CDR3 is 17 amino acids. Here the CDR3 reads CASSPQSRDRRTYEQYF. The CDR3 DNA reads as TGTGCCAGCAGCCCACAGAGCCGGGACAGGAGAACCTACGAGCAGTACTTC.

The V gene is TRBV9, the J gene TRBJ2-2; D is unclear. The CDR3 sequence is 15 residues long. From germline, CDR1 is SGDLS and CDR2 YYNGEE. V was shortened by 0 bases and J by 4 bases, with 10 bases between the two germline ends. The CDR3 spells CASSVESLFTGELFF. CDR3 bases: TGTGCCAGCAGCGTAGAAAGCTTATTCACCGGGGAGCTGTTTTTT.

The chain is built from TRBV19 and TRBJ2-7; possibly TRBD2 for D (5 bases). V lost 10 bases, J lost 0 bases, and 10 bases lay in between. Germline V lookup: CDR1 LNHDA, CDR2 SQIVND (reference sequence). This CDR3 has 12 residues. Written as DNA, the CDR3 is TGTGCCACCCTGGGGAGCTCCTACGAGCAGTACTTC. Translating gives CATLGSSYEQYF.

The CDR3 sequence: CSVGVRLSYNEQFF. In DNA form, the CDR3 reads TGCAGCGTTGGAGTCCGCCTCTCCTACAATGAGCAGTTCTTC. J is TRBJ2-1 and V is TRBV29-1; D remains ambiguous. Germline V CDR1 and CDR2: SQVTM, ANQGSEA. V was trimmed by 4 bases and J by 0 bases, leaving 10 bases between them. The CDR3 is 14 residues long.

The chain recombines TRBV14 with TRBJ2-1; D gene uncertain. CDR3 length: 13 amino acids. V was clipped by 9 bases and J by 0 bases, with 9 bases between them. Per germline, CDR1 SGHDN and CDR2 FVKESK. In DNA form, the CDR3 reads TGTGCCAGTCGACTTAGCTCCTACAATGAGCAGTTCTTC. Translating it yields CASRLSSYNEQFF.

J is TRBJ2-1 and V is TRBV10-1; 7 bases line up with TRBD1. Germline lookup yields CDR1 WNHNN and CDR2 SYGVQD (reference sequence). The CDR3 length is 14 residues. J was trimmed by 7 bases and V by 4 bases; bases with no gene match: 7. The CDR3 region is CASSGQGRGNEQFF. CDR3 bases: TGCGCCAGCAGTGGACAGGGTAGAGGGAATGAGCAGTTCTTC.